One sample yielded the 2 T cell receptor beta chains listed below, sequenced in a study of shared clonotypes between healthy human individuals. This table comes from immunoSEQ multiplex PCR, and its TCRdb copy is limited to in-frame clones, with some not included. The sample holds some 790,000 clones, 72% seen once. Source material: memory CD4+ T cells sorted from blood. Subset noted: CD45RA-negative fraction. These receptors all stem from a woman aged 25-40 years in good health.

This clone was found once. The identical CDR3 is also encoded by other nucleotide sequences in the sample. The chain recombines TRBV19 with TRBJ2-4; D gene ambiguous. CDR1 and CDR2 from the germline V gene are LNHDA and SQIVND (reference sequence). Trimming left V 4 bases short and J 0 bases short, with 4 bases between. The CDR3 totals 13 residues. Written as DNA, the CDR3 is TGTGCCAGTAGTACGCTAGCCAAAAACATTCAGTACTTC. Translation: CASSTLAKNIQYF.

This rearrangement joins TRBV27 to TRBJ2-7, with D uncertain. Trimming removed 4 bases at V and 2 bases at J, with 9 bases between. Per the germline V gene, CDR1 is MNHEY and CDR2 is SMNVEV (reference sequence). The CDR3 has 13 amino acids. The CDR3 reads CASSSRTTYEQYF. CDR3 sequence (DNA): TGTGCCAGCAGTTCCCGGACCACCTACGAGCAGTACTTC.